Sequencing of this TCR beta chain was carried out in a study of post-analysis software for immune sequencing data. Study in general: As for disease course, relapsing-remitting, secondary progressive and progressive-relapsing multiple sclerosis were all included. Notes on the study in general: Significantly decreased normalized Chao1 diversity was recorded for multiple sclerosis patients relative to controls. With F measure, samples from one preparation batch clustered together strongly. When patients were compared with controls, 4 or 5 TRBV segments were more frequent, TRBV5-6, TRBV5-1 and TRBV20-1 among them.

Regarding this clonotype: Antigen unknown.

Trimming cost V 6 bases and J 2 bases; bases outside gene matches: 9. The CDR3 covers 16 residues. Germline V lookup: CDR1 MNHEY, CDR2 SVGAGI. Unique molecular identifiers were built into the TCR beta cDNA libraries. About 500,000 cDNA molecules were obtained per 1 to 10 million input T cells. TCRdb recomputed calls from the PCR reads with MiXCR, one row per CDR3 protein. The sample records approximately 460,000 distinct CDR3 sequences, 40% to 55% being singletons. Sequences were obtained from blood. This TCR was recovered from a girl aged 5 to 17 with multiple sclerosis. The J gene is TRBJ2-7, the V gene TRBV6-5, with 11 bases identical to TRBD1. The CDR3 loop reads CASRIAGDRGAYEQYF. DNA of the CDR3: TGTGCCAGCAGAATAGCCGGGGACAGGGGGGCCTACGAGCAGTACTTC.